This record looks at one TCR beta chain sequence and its context. Germline-derived CDR1 and CDR2 are SNHLY and FYNNEI. This CDR3 contains 16 residues. V lost 6 bases, J lost 2 bases, and 17 bases lay in between. As processed by the authors: From reference gene primer amplification, estimates of nucleated cell counts were derived. Data came from immunoSEQ multiplex PCR; TCRdb stores just in-frame clones and leaves some out. Clone size and V and J calls were adopted from that table, with D and trimming inferred from the DNA. Of about 260,000 clones in the sample, just under 90% are singletons; the top ten hold roughly 3.7%. The sample belongs to a study of blood T cell repertoires in COVID-19. In the study overall: Material from acute and convalescent COVID-19 was sourced from the United States, Italy and Spain. T cells, B-cell-depleted T cells, or PBMCs provided the cDNA or gDNA that served as material.

This chain links TRBV2 with TRBJ1-3; D unclear. The clonotype originates from a woman aged 40-49 years with acute or convalescent COVID-19. Sequenced: peripheral blood. CDR3 in amino acids: CASRGLTEPTGNTIYF. For the CDR3, the DNA is TGTGCCAGCAGGGGCCTCACAGAACCCACTGGAAACACCATATATTTT.